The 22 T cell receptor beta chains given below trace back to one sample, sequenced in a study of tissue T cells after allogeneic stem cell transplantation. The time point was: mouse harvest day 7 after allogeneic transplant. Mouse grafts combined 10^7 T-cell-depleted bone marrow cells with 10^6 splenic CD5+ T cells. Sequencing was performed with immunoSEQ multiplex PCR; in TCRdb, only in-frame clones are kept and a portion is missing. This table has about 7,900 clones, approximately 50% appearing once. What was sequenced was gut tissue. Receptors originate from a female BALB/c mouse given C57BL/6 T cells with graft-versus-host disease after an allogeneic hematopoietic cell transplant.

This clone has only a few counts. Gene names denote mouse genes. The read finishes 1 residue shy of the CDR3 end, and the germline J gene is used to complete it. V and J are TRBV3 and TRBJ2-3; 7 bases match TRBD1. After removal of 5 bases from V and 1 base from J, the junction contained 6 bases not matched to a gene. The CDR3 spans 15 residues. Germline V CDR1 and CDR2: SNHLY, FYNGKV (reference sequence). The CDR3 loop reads CASSPRQGGAETLYF. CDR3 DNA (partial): TGTGCCAGCAGCCCCCGACAGGGTGGTGCAGAAACGCTGTAT.

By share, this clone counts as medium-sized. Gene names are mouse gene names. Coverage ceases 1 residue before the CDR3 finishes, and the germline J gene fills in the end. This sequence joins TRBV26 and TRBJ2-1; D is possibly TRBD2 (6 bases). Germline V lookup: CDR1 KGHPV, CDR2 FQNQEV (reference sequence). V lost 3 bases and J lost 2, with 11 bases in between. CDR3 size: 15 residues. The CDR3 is CASSLGAGDYAEQFF. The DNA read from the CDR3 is TGTGCCAGCAGTCTCGGGGCTGGGGACTATGCTGAGCAGTTC.

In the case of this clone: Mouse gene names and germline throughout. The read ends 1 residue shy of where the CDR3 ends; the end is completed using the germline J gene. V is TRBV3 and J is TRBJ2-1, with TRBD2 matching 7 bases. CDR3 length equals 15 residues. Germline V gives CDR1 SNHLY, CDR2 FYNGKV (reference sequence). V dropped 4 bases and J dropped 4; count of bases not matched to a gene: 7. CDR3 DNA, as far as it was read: TGTGCCAGCAGCTCCCTACTGGGGCCGTATGCTGAGCAGTTC. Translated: CASSSLLGPYAEQF. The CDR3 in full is CASSSLLGPYAEQFF.

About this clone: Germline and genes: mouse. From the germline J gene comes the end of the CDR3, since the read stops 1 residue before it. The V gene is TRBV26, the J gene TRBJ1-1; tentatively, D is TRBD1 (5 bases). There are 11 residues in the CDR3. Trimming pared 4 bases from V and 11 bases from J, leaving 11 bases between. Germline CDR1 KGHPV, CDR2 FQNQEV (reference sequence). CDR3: CASSRQGGVFF. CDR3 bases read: TGTGCCAGCAGTCGGCAGGGAGGCGTCTTC. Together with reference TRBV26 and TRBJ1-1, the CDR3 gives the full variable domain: NSKVIQTPRYLVKGQGQKAKMRCIPEKGHPVVFWYQQNKNNEFKFLINFQNQEVLQQIDMTEKRFSAECPSNSPCSLEIQSSEAGDSALYLCASSRQGGVFFGKGTRLTVV.

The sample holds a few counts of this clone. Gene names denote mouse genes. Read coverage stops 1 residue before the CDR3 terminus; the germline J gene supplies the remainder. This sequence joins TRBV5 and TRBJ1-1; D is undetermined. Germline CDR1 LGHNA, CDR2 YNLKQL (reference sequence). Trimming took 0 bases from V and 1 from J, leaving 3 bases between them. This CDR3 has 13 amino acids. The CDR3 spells CASSQEQNTEVFF. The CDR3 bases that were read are TGTGCCAGCAGCCAAGAACAAAACACAGAAGTCTTC.

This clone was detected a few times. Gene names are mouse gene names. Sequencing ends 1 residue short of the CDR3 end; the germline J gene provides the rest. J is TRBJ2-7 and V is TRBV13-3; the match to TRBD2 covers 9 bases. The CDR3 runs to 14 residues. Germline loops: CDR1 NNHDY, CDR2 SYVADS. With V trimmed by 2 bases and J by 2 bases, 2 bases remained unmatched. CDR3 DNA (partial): TGTGCCAGCAGTGAAAGGACTGGGGCCTATGAACAGTAC. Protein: CASSERTGAYEQY. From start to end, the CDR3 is CASSERTGAYEQYF.

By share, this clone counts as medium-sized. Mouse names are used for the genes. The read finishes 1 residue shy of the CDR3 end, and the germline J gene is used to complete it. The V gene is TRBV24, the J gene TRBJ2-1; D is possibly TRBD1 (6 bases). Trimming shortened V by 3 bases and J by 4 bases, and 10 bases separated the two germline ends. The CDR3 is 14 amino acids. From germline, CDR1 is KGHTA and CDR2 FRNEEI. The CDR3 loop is CASSLPGQYAEQFF. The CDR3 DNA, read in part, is TGTGCCAGCAGTCTTCCGGGACAATATGCTGAGCAGTTC.

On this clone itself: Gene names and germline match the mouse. The DNA read from the CDR3 is TGTGCCAGCAGTCTGTGGGAGAACACAGAAGTCTTC. This sequence encodes CASSLWENTEVF. The CDR3 in full is CASSLWENTEVFF. The chain is built from TRBV26 and TRBJ1-1; D gene ambiguous. The observed sequence ends 1 residue before the CDR3 terminus, with the missing tail filled in from the germline J gene. This CDR3 region has 13 residues. V lost 1 base to trimming and J lost 0 bases, with 3 bases between them. Per the germline V gene, CDR1 is KGHPV and CDR2 is FQNQEV (reference sequence).

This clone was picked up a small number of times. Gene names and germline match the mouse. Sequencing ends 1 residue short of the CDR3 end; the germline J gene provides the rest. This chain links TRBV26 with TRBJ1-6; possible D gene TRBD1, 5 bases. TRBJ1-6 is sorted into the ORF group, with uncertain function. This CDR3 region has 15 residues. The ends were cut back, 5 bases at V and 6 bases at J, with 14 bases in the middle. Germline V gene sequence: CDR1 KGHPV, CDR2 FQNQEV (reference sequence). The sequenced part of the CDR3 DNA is TGTGCCAGCAGTAGGACCAGGGAGGGTAATTCGCCCCTCTAC. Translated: CASSRTREGNSPLY. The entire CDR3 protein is CASSRTREGNSPLYF.

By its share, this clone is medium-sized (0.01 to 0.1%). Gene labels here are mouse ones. CDR3 DNA (partial): TGTGCCAGCTCTCGGGACAGGGATGAACAGTAC. This translates into CASSRDRDEQY. The full-length CDR3 reads as CASSRDRDEQYF. This chain uses TRBV12-2 with TRBJ2-7; TRBD1 agrees at 9 bases. The read ends 1 residue shy of where the CDR3 ends; the end is completed using the germline J gene. Germline V CDR1 and CDR2: SGHLS, HYDKME. This CDR3 comprises 12 residues. V shed 2 bases and J 5 bases; nucleotides not matched to a gene: 0.

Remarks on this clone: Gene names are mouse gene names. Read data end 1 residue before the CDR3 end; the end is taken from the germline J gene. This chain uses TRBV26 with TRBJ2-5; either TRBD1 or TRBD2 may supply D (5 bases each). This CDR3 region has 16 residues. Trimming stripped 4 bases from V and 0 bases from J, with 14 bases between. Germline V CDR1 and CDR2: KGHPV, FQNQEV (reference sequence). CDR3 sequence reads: CASSPGALLNQDTQYF. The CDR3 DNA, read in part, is TGTGCCAGCAGTCCCGGGGCTCTACTTAACCAAGACACCCAGTAC.

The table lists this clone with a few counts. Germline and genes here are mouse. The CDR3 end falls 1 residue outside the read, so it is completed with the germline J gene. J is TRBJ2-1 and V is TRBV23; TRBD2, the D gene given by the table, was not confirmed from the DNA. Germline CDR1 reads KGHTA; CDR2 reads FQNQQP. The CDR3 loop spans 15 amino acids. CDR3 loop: CSSSHPTGGFAEQFF. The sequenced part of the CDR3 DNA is TGCTCCAGCAGTCATCCAACTGGGGGGTTTGCTGAGCAGTTC. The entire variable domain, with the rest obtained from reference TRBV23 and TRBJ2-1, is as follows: DAAVTQKPRYLIKMKGQEAEMKCIPEKGHTAVFWYQQKQSKELKFLIYFQNQQPLDQIDMVKERFSAVCPSSSLCSLGIRTCEAEDSALYLCSSSHPTGGFAEQFFGPGTRLTVL.

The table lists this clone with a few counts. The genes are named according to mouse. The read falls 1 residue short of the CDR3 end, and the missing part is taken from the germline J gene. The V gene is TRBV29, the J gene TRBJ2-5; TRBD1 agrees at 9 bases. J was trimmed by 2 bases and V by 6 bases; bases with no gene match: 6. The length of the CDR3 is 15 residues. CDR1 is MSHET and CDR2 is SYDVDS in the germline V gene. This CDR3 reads CASRTGTGSQDTQYF. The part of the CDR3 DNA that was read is TGTGCTAGCAGAACCGGGACAGGGAGCCAAGACACCCAGTAC.

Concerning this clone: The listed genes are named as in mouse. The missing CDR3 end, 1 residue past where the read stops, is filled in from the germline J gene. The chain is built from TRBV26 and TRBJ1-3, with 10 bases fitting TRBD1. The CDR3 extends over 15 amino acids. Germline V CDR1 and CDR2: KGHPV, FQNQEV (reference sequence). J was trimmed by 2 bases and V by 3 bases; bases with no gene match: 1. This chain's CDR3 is CASSLGQGAGNTLYF. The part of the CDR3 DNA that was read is TGTGCCAGCAGTCTCGGACAGGGGGCTGGAAATACGCTCTAT.

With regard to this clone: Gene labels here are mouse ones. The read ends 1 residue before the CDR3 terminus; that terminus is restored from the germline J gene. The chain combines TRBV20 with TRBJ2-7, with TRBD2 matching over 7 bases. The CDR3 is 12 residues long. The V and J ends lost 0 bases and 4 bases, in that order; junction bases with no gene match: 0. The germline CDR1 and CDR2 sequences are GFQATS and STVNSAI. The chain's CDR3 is CGARDWGYEQYF. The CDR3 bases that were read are TGTGGTGCTAGGGACTGGGGGTATGAACAGTAC.

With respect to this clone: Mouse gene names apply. CDR3 in amino acids: CASSRQEISNERLFF. The CDR3 bases that were read are TGTGCCAGCAGTCGACAGGAAATTTCCAACGAAAGATTATTT. The rearrangement links TRBV19 to TRBJ1-4, with D possibly TRBD1 on 6 matching bases. Read data end 1 residue before the CDR3 end; the end is taken from the germline J gene. The CDR3 is 15 residues long. Trimming pared 4 bases from V and 0 bases from J, leaving 10 bases between. The V gene's germline CDR1 is FNHDT and CDR2 SITEND (reference sequence).

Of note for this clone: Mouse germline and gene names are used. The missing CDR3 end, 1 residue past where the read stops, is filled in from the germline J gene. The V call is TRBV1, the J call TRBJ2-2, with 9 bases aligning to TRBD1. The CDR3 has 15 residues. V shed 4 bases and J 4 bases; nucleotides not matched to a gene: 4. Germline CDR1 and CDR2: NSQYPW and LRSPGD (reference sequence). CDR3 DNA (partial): TGCACCTGCAGTGGAGGGACAGGGAGCACCGGGCAGCTCTAC. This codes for CTCSGGTGSTGQLY. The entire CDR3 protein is CTCSGGTGSTGQLYF. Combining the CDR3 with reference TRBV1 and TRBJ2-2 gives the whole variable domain VTLLEQNPRWRLVPRGQAVNLRCILKNSQYPWMSWYQQDLQKQLQWLFTLRSPGDKEVKSLPGADYLATRVTDTELRLQVANMSQGRTLYCTCSGGTGSTGQLYFGEGSKLTVL.

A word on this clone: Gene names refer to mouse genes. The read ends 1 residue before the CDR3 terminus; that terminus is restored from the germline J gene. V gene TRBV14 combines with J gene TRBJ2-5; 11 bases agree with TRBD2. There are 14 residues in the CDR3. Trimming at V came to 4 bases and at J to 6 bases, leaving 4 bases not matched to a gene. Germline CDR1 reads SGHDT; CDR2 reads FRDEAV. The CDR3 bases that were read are TGTGCCAGCAGTCTACTGGGGGGGCTGGACACCCAGTAC. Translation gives CASSLLGGLDTQY. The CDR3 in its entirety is CASSLLGGLDTQYF.

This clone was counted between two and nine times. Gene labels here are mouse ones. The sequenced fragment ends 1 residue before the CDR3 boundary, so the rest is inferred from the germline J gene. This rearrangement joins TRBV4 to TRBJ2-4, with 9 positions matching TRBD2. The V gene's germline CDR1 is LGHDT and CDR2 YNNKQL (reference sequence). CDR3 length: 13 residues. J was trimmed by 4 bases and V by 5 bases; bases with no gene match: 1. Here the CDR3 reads CASSLGGKNTLYF. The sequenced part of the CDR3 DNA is TGTGCCAGCAGCCTGGGGGGGAAAAACACCTTGTAC.

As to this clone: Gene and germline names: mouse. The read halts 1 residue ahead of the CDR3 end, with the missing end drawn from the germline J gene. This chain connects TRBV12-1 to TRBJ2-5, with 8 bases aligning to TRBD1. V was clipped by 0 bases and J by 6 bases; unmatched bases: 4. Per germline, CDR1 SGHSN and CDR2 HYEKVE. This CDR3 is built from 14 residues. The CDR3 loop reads CASSLDRGGDTQYF. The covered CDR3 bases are TGTGCCAGCTCTCTCGACAGGGGAGGGGACACCCAGTAC.

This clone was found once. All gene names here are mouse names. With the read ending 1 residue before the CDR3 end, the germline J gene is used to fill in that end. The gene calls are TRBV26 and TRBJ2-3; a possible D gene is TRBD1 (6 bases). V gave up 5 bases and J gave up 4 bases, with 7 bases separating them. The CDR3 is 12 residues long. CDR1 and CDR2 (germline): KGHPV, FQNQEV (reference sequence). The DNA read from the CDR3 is TGTGCCAGCAGTGGGACATCAGAAACGCTGTAT. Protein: CASSGTSETLY. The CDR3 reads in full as CASSGTSETLYF.

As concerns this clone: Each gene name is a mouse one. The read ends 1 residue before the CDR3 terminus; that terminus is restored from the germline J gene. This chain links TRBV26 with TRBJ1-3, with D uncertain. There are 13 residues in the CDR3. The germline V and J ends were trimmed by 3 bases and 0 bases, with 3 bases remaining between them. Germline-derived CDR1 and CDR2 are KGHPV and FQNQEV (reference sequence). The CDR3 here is CASSLGSGNTLYF. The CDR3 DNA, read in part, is TGTGCCAGCAGTCTTGGTTCTGGAAATACGCTCTAT. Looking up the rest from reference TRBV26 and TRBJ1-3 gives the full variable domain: NSKVIQTPRYLVKGQGQKAKMRCIPEKGHPVVFWYQQNKNNEFKFLINFQNQEVLQQIDMTEKRFSAECPSNSPCSLEIQSSEAGDSALYLCASSLGSGNTLYFGEGSRLIVV.